The source of this T cell receptor beta chain is a study of blood T cell repertoires in COVID-19. V was pared by 0 bases and J by 4 bases, with 7 bases between. The length of the CDR3 is 13 residues. In germline, CDR1 is SGHRS, CDR2 YFSETQ. Clones were sequenced by immunoSEQ multiplex PCR, and TCRdb holds only the in-frame ones, with some missing. The profile shows about 210,000 clones, about 90% of them singletons. The sample taken for sequencing was peripheral blood. The clonotype comes from a young man with active or convalescent COVID-19. The chain uses TRBV5-1 and TRBJ1-1; no clear D gene. The CDR3 nucleotides read TGCGCCAGCAGCTTGGTCTCCCGCACTGAAGCTTTCTTT. This codes for CASSLVSRTEAFF.